The 14 T cell receptor beta chains below were found in one sample sequenced in a study of cytomegalovirus exposure and HLA in healthy donors. 60 Vbeta and 13 Jbeta primers were used in PCR. TCRdb's copy holds only in-frame clones and misses some; the assay was immunoSEQ multiplex PCR. The profile shows about 150,000 clones, 65% to 85% of them singletons. Sequenced: PBMCs. The receptors were gathered from a woman between 50 and 59 years old in good health and CMV-seropositive.

J is TRBJ2-3 and V is TRBV5-1; TRBD2 aligns across 14 bases. The J segment lost 4 bases and the V segment lost 4 bases, leaving 5 bases of the junction unmatched. The CDR3 is made up of 16 amino acids. The V gene's germline CDR1 is SGHRS and CDR2 YFSETQ. The CDR3 loop reads CASSPGTSGRADTQYF. As DNA, the CDR3 is TGCGCCAGCAGCCCAGGGACTAGCGGGAGAGCAGATACGCAGTATTTT.

V gene TRBV11-2 combines with J gene TRBJ1-1, with D possibly matching TRBD1 (5 bases). The CDR3 is 16 residues long. CDR1 is SGHAT and CDR2 is FQNNGV in the germline V gene. Trimming pared 10 bases from V and 1 base from J, leaving 22 bases between. The CDR3 spells CATRLPIGGGNTEAFF. The CDR3 region has the DNA TGTGCCACCAGACTTCCCATCGGGGGAGGGAACACTGAAGCTTTCTTT.

The V gene is TRBV12-5, the J gene TRBJ2-5; TRBD1 agrees at 9 bases. With V trimmed by 0 bases and J by 1 base, 9 bases remained unmatched. Germline V gene lookup returns CDR1 LGHNT and CDR2 FRNRAP. This CDR3 contains 18 residues. The CDR3 region is CASGLVHVGQGPQETQYF. The CDR3 DNA sequence: TGTGCTAGTGGTTTGGTACACGTAGGACAGGGGCCCCAAGAGACCCAGTACTTC.

This clone was seen only once. CDR3 coding DNA: TGCGCCAGCAGCCAAGATATCAGGACAGGCTACGAGCAGTACTTC. It codes for CASSQDIRTGYEQYF. The chain has TRBV4-3 and TRBJ2-7; 7 bases align to TRBD1. CDR1 is LGHNA and CDR2 is YSLEER in the germline V gene. V shed 0 bases, J shed 3 bases, and the junction held 5 bases outside the gene matches. CDR3 size: 15 residues.

This chain connects TRBV6-1 to TRBJ1-1; D remains unclear. This CDR3 comprises 14 residues. Trimming left V 3 bases short and J 5 bases short, with 13 bases between. Germline assignment: CDR1 MNHNS and CDR2 SASEGT. CDR3: CASSEPGRRTEAFF. The CDR3 nucleotides read TGTGCCAGCAGTGAGCCAGGCAGGAGGACTGAAGCTTTCTTT.

The chain uses TRBV5-3 and TRBJ2-3, with 7 bases identical to TRBD2. TRBV5-3 is recorded as an ORF, its role being uncertain. This CDR3 has 16 amino acids. Trimming at V came to 0 bases and at J to 0 bases, leaving 4 bases not matched to a gene. The CDR3 region has the DNA TGTGCCAGAAGCTTGGAGGGGCGGGAGAGCACAGATACGCAGTATTTT. This translates into CARSLEGRESTDTQYF.

This clone was counted once. The chain has TRBV28 and TRBJ1-4; D gene ambiguous. CDR1 is MDHEN and CDR2 is SYDVKM in the germline V gene. The CDR3 consists of 10 residues. Trimming took 7 bases from V and 7 from J, leaving 4 bases between them. This chain's CDR3 is CASMSEKLFF. The CDR3 coding sequence is TGTGCCAGCATGAGTGAAAAACTGTTTTTT. Supplemented by reference TRBV28 and TRBJ1-4, the full variable domain reads DVKVTQSSRYLVKRTGEKVFLECVQDMDHENMFWYRQDPGLGLRLIYFSYDVKMKEKGDIPEGYSVSREKKERFSLILESASTNQTSMYLCASMSEKLFFGSGTQLSVL.

This clone was recorded once. The junction shows a germline mismatch at one end, possibly a read error. The chain links TRBV10-1 to TRBJ2-6; D possibly corresponds to TRBD1 (6 bases). Germline CDR1 and CDR2: WNHNN and SYGVQD (reference sequence). This CDR3 region has 16 residues. The CDR3 DNA follows: TGCGCCAGCAGTGGGGGACACCCTTCTGGGGCCAACGGCCTGACTTTC. Encoded protein: CASSGGHPSGANGLTF.

The V and J genes are TRBV5-1 and TRBJ1-5, with 7 bases fitting TRBD1. The CDR3 has 13 residues. Germline lookup yields CDR1 SGHRS and CDR2 YFSETQ. The V segment lost 5 bases and the J segment 5 bases; nucleotides outside the gene matches: 4. This chain's CDR3 is CASRTGSDQPQHF. The CDR3 DNA follows: TGCGCCAGCAGGACAGGGTCCGATCAGCCCCAGCATTTT. The whole variable domain, remainder taken from reference TRBV5-1 and TRBJ1-5, is KAGVTQTPRYLIKTRGQQVTLSCSPISGHRSVSWYQQTPGQGLQFLFEYFSETQRNKGNFPGRFSGRQFSNSRSEMNVSTLELGDSALYLCASRTGSDQPQHFGDGTRLSIL.

This sequence joins TRBV29-1 and TRBJ2-7, with D maybe TRBD1 (6 bases). The ends were cut back, 4 bases at V and 2 bases at J, with 15 bases in the middle. This CDR3 is 14 amino acids long. Germline V CDR1 and CDR2: SQVTM, ANQGSEA. CDR3 amino acids: CSVAEDRGTYEQYF. The CDR3 coding sequence is TGCAGCGTTGCGGAGGACAGAGGTACCTACGAGCAGTACTTC.

The chain has TRBV9 and TRBJ2-2, with 10 bases identical to TRBD2. Germline CDR1 is SGDLS and CDR2 is YYNGEE. This CDR3 is 17 amino acids long. V dropped 0 bases and J dropped 0; count of bases not matched to a gene: 2. CDR3 sequence (DNA): TGTGCCAGCAGCGTAGGTGGACTAGCGGCGAACACCGGGGAGCTGTTTTTT. As protein: CASSVGGLAANTGELFF.

The V gene is TRBV7-3, the J gene TRBJ2-3; 14 nucleotides line up with TRBD2. The CDR3 is 16 residues long. V shed 5 bases, J shed 5 bases, and the junction held 6 bases outside the gene matches. Per the germline V gene, CDR1 is SGHTA and CDR2 is FQGTGA. Here the CDR3 DNA reads TGTGCCAGCAGCGCCCGACTAGCGGGAGGGGGAGATACGCAGTATTTT. Protein: CASSARLAGGGDTQYF.

The chain employs TRBV28 and TRBJ1-2; D is unresolved. CDR1 and CDR2 from the germline V gene are MDHEN and SYDVKM. V lost 2 bases, J lost 4 bases, and 8 bases lay in between. The CDR3 consists of 13 residues. DNA for the CDR3: TGTGCCAGCAGTTTAGAGGCCGGCTATGGCTACACCTTC. Amino acids: CASSLEAGYGYTF.

This chain uses TRBV12-5 with TRBJ1-1, with D hard to call. The V gene lost 4 bases and the J gene lost 2 bases, with 11 bases spanning the gap. Per germline, CDR1 LGHNT and CDR2 FRNRAP. The CDR3 contains 14 residues. The CDR3 region has the DNA TGTGCTAGTGGTTCCCATCGGGAAAACACTGAAGCTTTCTTT. It specifies CASGSHRENTEAFF. Supplemented by reference TRBV12-5 and TRBJ1-1, the full variable domain reads DARVTQTPRHKVTEMGQEVTMRCQPILGHNTVFWYRQTMMQGLELLAYFRNRAPLDDSGMPKDRFSAEMPDATLATLKIQPSEPRDSAVYFCASGSHRENTEAFFGQGTRLTVV.